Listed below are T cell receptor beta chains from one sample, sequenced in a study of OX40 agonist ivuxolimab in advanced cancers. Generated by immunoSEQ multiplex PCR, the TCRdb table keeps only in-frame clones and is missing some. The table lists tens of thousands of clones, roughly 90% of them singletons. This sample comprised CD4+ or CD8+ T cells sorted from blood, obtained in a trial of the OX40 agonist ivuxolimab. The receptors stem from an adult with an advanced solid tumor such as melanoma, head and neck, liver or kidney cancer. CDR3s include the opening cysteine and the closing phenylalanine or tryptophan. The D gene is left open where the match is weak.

CDR3: CASSFSGGTSDTQYF
D: TRBD2
V: TRBV5-4

CDR3: CASSPEVGGNTNEKLFF
D: .
V: TRBV7-9

CDR3: CASSLLGDNEQFF
D: .
V: TRBV7-3

CDR3: CASSWDLYGYTF
D: .
V: TRBV5-5

CDR3: CATREETQYF
D: .
V: TRBV25-1

CDR3: CASSDLTGELFF
D: .
V: TRBV4-1

CDR3: CASSYSFGGGTDTQYF
D: TRBD2
V: TRBV6-5

CDR3: CASIGRGELADTQYF
D: TRBD2
V: TRBV6-6

CDR3: CASSQTGFAAFF
D: .
V: TRBV27

CDR3: CASSTLGGAGGAFF
D: .
V: TRBV7-6

CDR3: CASSHVGSERGSPLHF
D: .
V: TRBV4-1

CDR3: CASSMFQEKEETQYF
D: .
V: TRBV19

CDR3: CASSEAPSGTGYETQYF
D: .
V: TRBV6-1

CDR3: CASSQDGQFHEQYF
D: .
V: TRBV4-3

CDR3: CASSLGDSSYEQYF
D: .
V: TRBV5-6

CDR3: CASSPGGVNTEAFF
D: .
V: TRBV7-8

CDR3: CASSQEFAGGAYGYTF
D: TRBD1
V: TRBV4-3

CDR3: CASSDSSTPDTQYF
D: .
V: TRBV6-4

CDR3: CASSFGTFSETQYF
D: .
V: TRBV7-9

CDR3: CASSKEGHNEKLFF
D: .
V: TRBV7-9

CDR3: CASSPPFRDYNEQFF
D: .
V: TRBV25-1

CDR3: CASSLTSGGAPGTDTQYF
D: TRBD2
V: TRBV27

CDR3: CASSLAPSLLNNEQFF
D: .
V: TRBV7-6

CDR3: CASSYSWGSEAFF
D: .
V: TRBV6-6

CDR3: CASSYSTGYSYEQYF
D: .
V: TRBV6-5

CDR3: CASSPSGQGETQTYGYTF
D: TRBD1
V: TRBV16

CDR3: CASSNGNNYGYTF
D: .
V: TRBV19

CDR3: CASSQDVGSSYNEQFF
D: .
V: TRBV4-3

CDR3: CASSWDGSYDEQYF
D: .
V: TRBV28

CDR3: CASSIRGRGVEYGYTF
D: .
V: TRBV5-8

CDR3: CASSLTSGGVITDTQYF
D: TRBD2
V: TRBV11-2

CDR3: CASSSGRLSGNTIYF
D: .
V: TRBV7-8

CDR3: CASTGRGELDEQYF
D: TRBD2
V: TRBV6-5

CDR3: CASSPTDSTGDTQYF
D: .
V: TRBV27

CDR3: CASSRLQGTPYNEQFF
D: .
V: TRBV7-9

CDR3: CASSLVPGTDTQYF
D: .
V: TRBV7-9

CDR3: CASSLEAGIHEQYF
D: .
V: TRBV11-2

CDR3: CASSSPGGVRYEQYF
D: .
V: TRBV27

CDR3: CASSSSSPGLAGDETQYF
D: TRBD2
V: TRBV28

CDR3: CTSSQEQGALNEQFF
D: .
V: TRBV1

CDR3: CASSPGTSGNTIYF
D: .
V: TRBV28

CDR3: CATSGGTATEAFF
D: TRBD1
V: TRBV15

CDR3: CATEDRGVHF
D: TRBD1
V: TRBV19

CDR3: CASSISLIAYEQYF
D: .
V: TRBV19

CDR3: CASSLASALEAFF
D: .
V: TRBV5-6

CDR3: CASSQVQGTPEAFF
D: .
V: TRBV4-1

CDR3: CASSQEPQGDPHTDTQYF
D: TRBD1
V: TRBV14

CDR3: CASSLIGGIQETQYF
D: TRBD2
V: TRBV7-2

CDR3: CAVEQGGPGELFF
D: TRBD1
V: TRBV10-2

CDR3: CASSLGRGRTDTQYF
D: .
V: TRBV27

CDR3: CASTLGQGPFPGHF
D: .
V: TRBV28

CDR3: CASSLSNPVQGNTIYF
D: .
V: TRBV27

CDR3: CASSQGLDGEQFF
D: .
V: TRBV4-2

CDR3: CASSQGLGNQETQYF
D: .
V: TRBV4-1

CDR3: CASSERTGPYNEQFF
D: TRBD1
V: TRBV4-3

CDR3: CASSFQDNEQFF
D: .
V: TRBV27

CDR3: CASSLDTGTNYGYTF
D: .
V: TRBV7-6

CDR3: CASSPPGPSSYEQYF
D: .
V: TRBV18